The 9 T cell receptor beta chains reported below all come from one sample, sequenced in a study of CD8 T cells in ankylosing spondylitis. Overall study findings and caveats: It appeared that ankylosing spondylitis blood was characterized by a TCR beta motif of fewer than ten highly homologous variants.

TCRdb re-called the 5' RACE reads through MiXCR, storing one row per CDR3 protein. The sample consists of about 480,000 distinct CDR3 sequences, 15% to 20% of them appearing once. Their antigens are not known. Input material: blood, either unsorted or a sorted T cell fraction (not recorded which). The receptor source for this set is a male donor with ankylosing spondylitis.

This chain uses TRBV3-1 with TRBJ2-2; TRBD1 matches 8 bases. The length of the CDR3 is 14 residues. V was clipped by 4 bases and J by 7 bases; unmatched bases: 5. The germline V gene encodes CDR1 LGHDT and CDR2 YNNKEL (reference sequence). DNA of the CDR3: TGTGCCAGCAGCCGATCAGGGGGCGGCGGGGAGCTGTTTTTT. This encodes CASSRSGGGGELFF.

The chain couples TRBV5-1 to TRBJ1-1, with TRBD1 matching 7 bases. CDR1 SGHRS and CDR2 YFSETQ come from the germline V gene. With 4 bases clipped from V and 0 bases from J, the junction kept 6 bases outside the gene matches. The CDR3 covers 15 residues. The CDR3 protein is CASSMLQGMNTEAFF. Written as DNA, the CDR3 is TGCGCCAGCAGCATGTTACAGGGGATGAACACTGAAGCTTTCTTT.

The table lists this clonotype with a few counts. This chain uses TRBV28 with TRBJ1-4; D not certain. Germline V gene data show CDR1 as MDHEN and CDR2 as SYDVKM. The CDR3 consists of 13 residues. The germline V and J ends were trimmed by 1 base and 9 bases, with 9 bases remaining between them. The CDR3 sequence is CASSLSADQKLFF. DNA for the CDR3: TGTGCCAGCAGTTTATCGGCAGACCAAAAACTGTTTTTT.

The gene calls are TRBV20-1 and TRBJ2-5, with 10 bases fitting TRBD2. V lost 2 bases and J lost 5; bases outside the gene matches: 5. The CDR3 is 14 residues long. Per germline, CDR1 DFQATT and CDR2 SNEGSKA (reference sequence). The CDR3 DNA follows: TGCAGTGCTAGAAAGGGACTAGCGCTTGAGACCCAGTACTTC. Translated: CSARKGLALETQYF.

This clonotype was found many times. The CDR3 loop is CASSRAGSNQPQHF. The CDR3, as DNA: TGTGCCAGCAGTCGAGCGGGGAGCAATCAGCCCCAGCATTTT. The J gene is TRBJ1-5, the V gene TRBV12-3 or TRBV12-4, with D hard to call. The CDR3 loop spans 14 amino acids. V was shortened by 5 bases and J by 1 base, with 9 bases between the two germline ends.

This clonotype was seen a handful of times. V usage is TRBV25-1 and J usage is TRBJ2-2; weak D call: TRBD2 (5 bases). Trimming left V 2 bases short and J 2 bases short, with 9 bases between. The CDR3 is 15 amino acids. Germline CDR1 is MGHDK and CDR2 is SYGVNS. The CDR3 DNA reads TGTGCCAGCAGTGAAGCGGGTTCTAACACCGGGGAGCTGTTTTTT. As protein: CASSEAGSNTGELFF.

J is TRBJ1-1 and V is TRBV18; the D is unclear. The CDR3 extends over 12 amino acids. The germline V and J ends were trimmed by 8 bases and 5 bases, with 12 bases remaining between them. Germline V lookup: CDR1 KGHSH, CDR2 LQKENI. The CDR3 protein is CASGSSGTEAFF. The CDR3 DNA is TGTGCCAGCGGATCATCTGGGACTGAAGCTTTCTTT.

The chain recombines TRBV27 with TRBJ1-1; 7 nucleotides align to TRBD1. In germline, CDR1 is MNHEY, CDR2 SMNVEV (reference sequence). The CDR3 covers 13 residues. The junction had 4 bases not matched to a gene; V was cut back by 0 bases and J by 9 bases. Here the CDR3 reads CASSLSEGAKAFF. CDR3 sequence (DNA): TGTGCCAGCAGTTTATCGGAGGGGGCTAAAGCTTTCTTT.

This clonotype occurred a few times. This chain connects TRBV20-1 to TRBJ1-5; TRBD1 might be the D (5 bases). Germline CDR1 is DFQATT and CDR2 is SNEGSKA (reference sequence). V lost 3 bases to trimming and J lost 2 bases, with 17 bases between them. The CDR3 is made up of 16 amino acids. This chain's CDR3 is CSASTSGLRGNQPQHF. CDR3 coding DNA: TGCAGTGCTAGTACGTCAGGGCTTCGCGGCAATCAGCCCCAGCATTTT.